The clone carrying this T cell receptor beta chain has just a few counts. Its antigen remains unidentified. This sample stems from a study of CD8 T cells in ankylosing spondylitis. Trimming removed 4 bases from V and 4 bases from J, with 7 bases in between. Germline CDR1 reads MGHDK; CDR2 reads SYGVNS. The CDR3 runs to 12 residues. Study-wide findings and caveats: Seven to nine highly homologous variants formed a TCR beta motif that appeared characteristic of ankylosing spondylitis blood.

TCRdb independently ran MiXCR on the 5' RACE reads; one entry per CDR3 protein. The table records about 220,000 distinct CDR3 sequences, 6% to 8.5% of them present only once. Sequencing was done on a sample of blood, either unsorted or a sorted T cell fraction (not recorded which). The V call is TRBV25-1, the J call TRBJ1-2; D is uncertain. The TCR sequence derives from a male donor with ankylosing spondylitis. CDR3 nucleotides: TGTGCCAGCAGTGGGGGAGGCTATGGCTACACCTTC. Translating it yields CASSGGGYGYTF.